This T cell receptor beta chain is from a study of CD8+CD57+ T cells in acquired aplastic anemia. Study overall: The DNA of sorted CD4+ and CD8+ cells averaged roughly 3.2 ug. CD4+ reads averaged about 9.9 million in healthy donors. Overall study results and limits: Patients showed no significant difference from controls in CD8+ Simpson's diversity. Over 25 CD8+ CDR3 sequences occurred in both the patients and the controls.

In germline, CDR1 is SQVTM, CDR2 ANQGSEA. This CDR3 contains 20 residues. V lost 6 bases to trimming and J lost 3 bases; unmatched junction nucleotides: 23. TCR beta VDJ and CDR3 profiles were obtained from a genomic DNA template. TCRdb re-derived calls from the reads in MiXCR, one entry per CDR3 protein. The sample shows some 190,000 distinct CDR3 sequences, 45% to 50% of them seen only once. This clonotype was recorded at least ten times. Antigen specificity is unknown. This receptor was identified in a human donor in good health. What was sequenced was sorted CD4+, CD8+, or CD8+CD57+ T cells (not recorded which) from PBMCs. The chain links TRBV29-1 to TRBJ2-5, with TRBD2 identical over 12 bases. CDR3 coding DNA: TGCAGCGTCACGGTGGGACTAGCGGGTGGGGGGGGGAACTCTAAAGAGACCCAGTACTTC. The encoded protein is CSVTVGLAGGGGNSKETQYF.